Included here is one TCR beta chain sequence, with context. Its antigen remains unknown. This sample is drawn from a study of tumor-infiltrating lymphocytes in localized non-small cell lung cancer. Overall study: Tumor tissue and non-adjacent uninvolved lung came from each patient. Study-level results: No T-cell fraction difference was seen between IM1 and IM2 tumors.

Some clones are missing from TCRdb's copy, which holds only in-frame ones; the method was immunoSEQ multiplex PCR. The sample consists of under 20,000 clones, around 72% of them appearing once. With 3 bases removed from V and 0 bases from J, the gap between germline ends came to 13 bases. The CDR3 has 16 residues. Germline CDR1 is LNHNV and CDR2 is YYDKDF (reference sequence). The V and J genes are TRBV15 and TRBJ2-3; TRBD1 is a possible D gene (5 bases). The sample consisted of lung tumor tissue. The TCR originated in a human donor with non-small cell lung cancer. CDR3 amino acids: CATSRTVWSSTDTQYF. CDR3 coding DNA: TGTGCCACCAGCAGGACAGTTTGGTCTAGCACAGATACGCAGTATTTT.